What follows describes a single TCR beta chain. No antigen is known for it. No base-level quality is on record; no much larger clone is a single base apart. These data originate in a study of blood T cell repertoires in COVID-19 (dated by TCRdb to the early 2020s). In terms of the full investigation: Samples covering the acute and convalescent phases of COVID-19 were provided by collaborators in the United States, Italy and Spain. The material from the prospective study consisted of cDNA or gDNA derived from T cells, B-cell-depleted T cells, or PBMCs. Deeply sampled blood TCRbeta repertoires from subjects exposed to, actively infected with, or recovered from COVID-19 were included in the dataset. The repertoires were made available in a free public database intended to serve as a resource for research on the immune response to SARS-CoV-2. The samples were drawn from two sources: the first 160 participants of the ongoing ImmuneRACE study, and 1,254 subjects contributed by 6 global collaborators. Sample metadata almost always included a de-identified subject ID, COVID-19 status, age in years and sex. Where available, HLA class I and class II types were taken from metadata supplied by the sample provider and were not determined by assay-based typing. Study-wide findings and limitations: The amount of clinical and demographic metadata varied by source and participant and was provided uncurated.

Whole blood was collected in K2EDTA tubes by collaborating institutions according to the institutions' own protocols. For TCRbeta analysis, collaborators shipped samples as frozen whole blood, isolated PBMCs, or DNA extracted from either of those sample types. TCRbeta CDR3 regions were amplified from genomic DNA by means of the immunoSEQ Assay, a bias-controlled multiplex PCR. Under the source paper's analysis protocol: The number of nucleated cells in each sample was estimated from the amplification of reference gene primers within the assay. Sequence reads were collapsed and filtered to measure the absolute abundance of every unique TCRbeta CDR3 rearrangement. For each sample, productive Simpson clonality was calculated as the square root of Simpson's diversity index over productive rearrangements. As stored in TCRdb, this immuneACCESS dataset retains in-frame rearrangements with V and J assigned. A fraction of the clones does not appear; measured against another copy, unresolved V genes explain less than half of the discrepancy, and the remainder lacks a known reason. That table gives V, J and clone size, and the DNA gave D and trimming. In this sample the table shows tens of thousands of clones, roughly 74% of which occur a single time. The ten largest clones add up to about a sixth of the sample.

V lost 0 bases and J lost 4 bases, and the count of bases not matched to a germline gene is 5. CDR1 and CDR2 were assigned from the germline V gene as SGHTS and YDEGEE. Its CDR3 holds 16 amino acids, cysteine through phenylalanine. Only the CDR3 DNA is retained, 48 bases long and in frame from the first base. The sequence derives from a human donor in a cohort sampled during active COVID-19. Sequenced input: peripheral blood. The sequence joins TRBV5-8 to TRBJ1-4; a stretch of 8 junction bases matches TRBD1. The DNA is as follows: TGTGCCAGCAGCTTGGGACAGGGGATCCGTAATGAAAAACTGTTTTTT. It translates to CASSLGQGIRNEKLFF. Supplemented by the reference TRBV5-8 and TRBJ1-4 proteins around the CDR3, the complete variable domain is EAGVTQSPTHLIKTRGQQATLRCSPISGHTSVYWYQQALGLGLQFLLWYDEGEERNRGNFPPRFSGRQFPNYSSELNVNALELEDSALYLCASSLGQGIRNEKLFFGSGTQLSVL.